Listed below are T cell receptor beta chains from one sample, sequenced in a study of blood T cell repertoires in COVID-19. TCRdb keeps only in-frame clones here, not all; method: immunoSEQ multiplex PCR. The sample lists tens of thousands of clones, approximately 89% occurring once. Input material: peripheral blood. Every receptor here comes from a human donor with active COVID-19. The donor label of this sample is uncertain. CDR3s include the opening cysteine and the closing phenylalanine or tryptophan. The D gene is left open where the match is weak. Not all rows give a size; the values are once, few, many and, for expanded clones, a class.

TRBJ2-3 | TRBV5-1 | TRBD2 | - | TGCGCCAGCAGCGGGCTAGCGGGGGGCACAGATACGCAGTATTTT | CASSGLAGGTDTQYF
TRBJ1-2 | TRBV28 | TRBD1 | - | TGTGCCAGCAGTTTCCGGGACAGGGGCCCCGGGGGCACCTTC | CASSFRDRGPGGTF
TRBJ2-2 | TRBV7-9 | - | - | TGTGCCAGCAGCGATCCCCTGGACAGCCCCACCGGGGAGCTGTTTTTT | CASSDPLDSPTGELFF
TRBJ1-1 | TRBV7-7 | - | - | TGTGCCAGCAGCCGAAGAACGAAGGGGGGGGGCACTGAAGCTTTCTTT | CASSRRTKGGGTEAFF
TRBJ1-6 | TRBV10-3 | TRBD1 | - | TGTGCCATCAGGGGACAGGTAAATTCACCCCTCCACTTT | CAIRGQVNSPLHF
TRBJ1-2 | TRBV12-3/TRBV12-4 | - | - | TGTGCCAGCAGCTTTCCGGACACCTATGGCTACACCTTC | CASSFPDTYGYTF
TRBJ2-3 | TRBV6-5 | TRBD2 | - | TGTGCCAGCACGGGGGGGGCAGATACGCAGTATTTT | CASTGGADTQYF
TRBJ2-1 | TRBV25-1 | TRBD2 | - | TGTGCCAGCAGGCCTCTAGCGGACAATGAGCAGTTCTTC | CASRPLADNEQFF
TRBJ1-5 | TRBV4-1 | TRBD1 | - | TGCGCCAGCAGCCATTCCGGGACAGGGATGGGTCAGCCCCAGCATTTT | CASSHSGTGMGQPQHF
TRBJ2-7 | TRBV2 | TRBD1 | - | TGTGCCAGCAGAGACAGGGGGTCCTCTTATTACGAGCAGTACTTC | CASRDRGSSYYEQYF
TRBJ1-1 | TRBV10-1 | - | - | TGCGCCAGCAGTGAGGGCAGGCTGGGCCCAGCTTTCTTT | CASSEGRLGPAFF
TRBJ2-3 | TRBV6-6 | - | - | TGTGCCAGCAGTTACGAGGTCACAGATACGCAGTATTTT | CASSYEVTDTQYF
TRBJ2-3 | TRBV7-9 | - | - | TGTGCCAGCAGCCCTCCCGTGAGGGCTAGCGGCACAGATACGCAGTATTTT | CASSPPVRASGTDTQYF
TRBJ2-7 | TRBV5-8 | - | - | TGTGCCAGCAGCCCCGGGGGGGACAGTGGCTCCTACGAGCAGTACTTC | CASSPGGDSGSYEQYF
TRBJ2-7 | TRBV11-2 | - | - | TGTGCCAGCAGCTTAGATGGGGCTGGCTACGAGCAGTACTTC | CASSLDGAGYEQYF
TRBJ1-1 | TRBV5-1 | TRBD1 | - | TGCGCCAGCAGCCTAGCCGGGACAGGAGGGTTCACTGAAGCTTTCTTT | CASSLAGTGGFTEAFF
TRBJ2-7 | TRBV4-1 | - | - | TGCGCCAGCAGCGACTCCGGGGTGGTCGAGCAGTACTTC | CASSDSGVVEQYF
TRBJ2-3 | TRBV25-1 | TRBD2 | - | TGTGCCAGCAGTGAATATAAGGGCGGGGGAGATACGCAGTATTTT | CASSEYKGGGDTQYF
TRBJ2-7 | TRBV9 | TRBD2 | - | TGTGCCAGCAGCGCCCGAAGCGGGGGGCCAACCTACGAGCAGTACTTC | CASSARSGGPTYEQYF
TRBJ1-1 | TRBV5-1 | TRBD1 | - | TGCGCCAGCAGCTTGGGGGACAGGAACACTGAAGCTTTCTTT | CASSLGDRNTEAFF
TRBJ2-5 | TRBV2 | - | - | TGTGCCAGCAGGCGATGGGGGGACCCCCAAGAGACCCAGTACTTC | CASRRWGDPQETQYF
TRBJ1-2 | TRBV5-4 | - | few | TGTGCCAGCAGCTCCTGGACAGACGGCTACACCTTC | CASSSWTDGYTF
TRBJ2-1 | TRBV5-1 | TRBD2 | - | TGCGCCAGCAGCTCCGGACTAGCGGGGGGACCTAACAATGAGCAGTTCTTC | CASSSGLAGGPNNEQFF
TRBJ2-2 | TRBV13 | - | - | TGTGCCAGCAGCTTTTGGGCAGCTACGAACACCGGGGAGCTGTTTTTT | CASSFWAATNTGELFF
TRBJ2-2 | TRBV5-4 | TRBD2 | - | TGTGCCAGCAGCTTGGACGTAGCGGGGGTTAACACCGGGGAGCTGTTTTTT | CASSLDVAGVNTGELFF
TRBJ1-3 | TRBV27 | - | - | TGTGCCAGCAGTTTATCGGGGGAGGGTAACACCATATATTTT | CASSLSGEGNTIYF
TRBJ2-7 | TRBV6-6 | TRBD1 | - | TGTGCCCACAGACAGGGTGGGTTAGACGAGCAGTACTTC | CAHRQGGLDEQYF
TRBJ2-3 | TRBV5-4 | TRBD2 | - | TGTGCCAGCAGCTTGGGAGCCGCGGGGGGGCATCCCACAGATACGCAGTATTTT | CASSLGAAGGHPTDTQYF
TRBJ2-3 | TRBV6-4 | - | - | TGTGCCAGCGGTGAGGGCAGGGGTGACACAGATACGCAGTATTTT | CASGEGRGDTDTQYF
TRBJ1-2 | TRBV11-2 | TRBD1 | - | TGTGCCAGCAGCTTAGCAGGGACAGGGCCTGGCTACACCTTC | CASSLAGTGPGYTF
TRBJ2-6 | TRBV13 | - | once | TGTGCCAGCAGCTCATACAGTGTCTCTGGGGCCAACGTCCTGACTTTC | CASSSYSVSGANVLTF